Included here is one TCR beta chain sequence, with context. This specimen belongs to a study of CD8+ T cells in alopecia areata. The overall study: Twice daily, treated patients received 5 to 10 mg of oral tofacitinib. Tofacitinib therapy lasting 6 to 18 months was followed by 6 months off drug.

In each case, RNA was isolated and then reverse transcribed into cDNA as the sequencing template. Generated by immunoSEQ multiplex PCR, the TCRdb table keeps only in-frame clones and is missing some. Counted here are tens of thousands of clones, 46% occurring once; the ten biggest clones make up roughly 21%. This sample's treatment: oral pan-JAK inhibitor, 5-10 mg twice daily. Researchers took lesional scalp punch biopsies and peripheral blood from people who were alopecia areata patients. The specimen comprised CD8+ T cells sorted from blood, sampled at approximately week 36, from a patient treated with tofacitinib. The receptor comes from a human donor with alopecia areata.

CDR3 amino acids: CASSNNQPQHF. The CDR3 DNA reads TGTGCCAGCAGCAACAATCAGCCCCAGCATTTT. This sequence joins TRBV2 and TRBJ1-5; D unclear. The germline V gene has CDR1 SNHLY and CDR2 FYNNEI. The CDR3 runs to 11 residues. Between the trimmed V and J ends, which lost 6 bases and 3 bases, there was a span of 3 bases.